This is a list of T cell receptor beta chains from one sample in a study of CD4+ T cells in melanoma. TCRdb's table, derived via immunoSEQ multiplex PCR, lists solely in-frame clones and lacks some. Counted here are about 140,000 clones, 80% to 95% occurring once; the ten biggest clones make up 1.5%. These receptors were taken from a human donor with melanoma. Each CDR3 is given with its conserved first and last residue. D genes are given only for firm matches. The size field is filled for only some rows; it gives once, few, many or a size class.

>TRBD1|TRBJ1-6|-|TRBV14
CASSRRQGLNSPLHF
TGTGCCAGCAGCCGCAGACAGGGACTAAATTCACCCCTCCACTTT
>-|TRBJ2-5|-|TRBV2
CASSGGGPGTQYF
TGTGCCAGCAGTGGGGGGGGGCCGGGGACCCAGTACTTC
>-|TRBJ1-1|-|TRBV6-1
CASSRDILNTEAFF
TGTGCCAGCAGCCGGGACATTCTCAACACTGAAGCTTTCTTT
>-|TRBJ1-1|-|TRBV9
CASSVDMGNTEAFF
TGTGCCAGCAGCGTAGACATGGGGAACACTGAAGCTTTCTTT
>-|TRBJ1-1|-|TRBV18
CASSPPSQGNTEAFF
TGTGCCAGCTCACCACCAAGTCAGGGGAACACTGAAGCTTTCTTT
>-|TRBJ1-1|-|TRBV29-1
CSVGQMNTEAFF
TGCAGCGTCGGACAGATGAACACTGAAGCTTTCTTT
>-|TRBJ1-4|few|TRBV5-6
CASSFRQLFF
TGTGCCAGCAGCTTCAGACAGCTGTTTTTT
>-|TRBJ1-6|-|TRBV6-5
CASSPGRTNSPLHF
TGTGCCAGCAGCCCGGGACGGACCAATTCACCCCTCCACTTT
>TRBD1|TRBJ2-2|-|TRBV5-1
CASRQRTGTNTGELFF
TGCGCCAGCAGACAACGGACAGGAACGAACACCGGGGAGCTGTTTTTT
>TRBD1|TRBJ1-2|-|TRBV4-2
CASSQRQGAIPLDGYTF
TGTGCCAGCAGCCAACGACAGGGGGCGATCCCTTTGGATGGCTACACCTTC
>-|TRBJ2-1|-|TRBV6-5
CASSYGQSYNEQFF
TGTGCCAGCAGTTATGGGCAGTCCTACAATGAGCAGTTCTTC
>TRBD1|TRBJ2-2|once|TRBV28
CASSPGTGATGELFF
TGTGCCAGCAGTCCTGGGACAGGGGCGACCGGGGAGCTGTTTTTT
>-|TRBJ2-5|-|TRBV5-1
CASSPGPSLKETQYF
TGCGCCAGCAGCCCGGGACCTTCGCTGAAGGAGACCCAGTACTTC
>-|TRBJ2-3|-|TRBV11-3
CASSSPSSADTQYF
TGTGCCAGCAGCTCCCCTAGCAGCGCAGATACGCAGTATTTT
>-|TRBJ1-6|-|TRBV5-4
CASSREQGNSPLHF
TGTGCCAGCAGCCGGGAGCAGGGTAATTCACCCCTCCACTTT
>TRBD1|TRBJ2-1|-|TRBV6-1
CASNGGQAWNEQFF
TGTGCCAGCAACGGGGGACAGGCTTGGAATGAGCAGTTCTTC
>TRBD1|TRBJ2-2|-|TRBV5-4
CASSLRQGLTGELFF
TGTGCCAGCAGCTTGAGACAGGGTCTCACCGGGGAGCTGTTTTTT
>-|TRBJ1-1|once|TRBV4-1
CASSRRVNTEAFF
TGCGCCAGCAGCCGGCGGGTGAACACTGAAGCTTTCTTT
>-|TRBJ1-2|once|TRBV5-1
CASALDVGNYGYTF
TGCGCCAGCGCCCTGGACGTGGGGAACTATGGCTACACCTTC
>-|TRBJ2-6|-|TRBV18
CASSPPGSGANVLTF
TGTGCCAGCTCACCACCAGGGTCTGGGGCCAACGTCCTGACTTTC
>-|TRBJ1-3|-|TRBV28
CASSTRLSNTIYF
TGTGCCAGCAGTACCCGTCTCAGCAACACCATATATTTT
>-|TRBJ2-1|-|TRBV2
CASKGGNYNEQFF
TGTGCCAGCAAAGGAGGTAACTACAATGAGCAGTTCTTC
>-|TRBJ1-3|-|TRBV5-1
CASSSQSSGNTIYF
TGCGCCAGCAGCTCCCAGAGCTCTGGAAACACCATATATTTT
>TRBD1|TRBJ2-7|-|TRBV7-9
CASSGGQGFYEQYF
TGTGCCAGCAGCGGGGGACAGGGGTTTTACGAGCAGTACTTC
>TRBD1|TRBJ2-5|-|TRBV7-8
CASSFRGYQETQYF
TGTGCCAGCAGCTTCAGGGGGTATCAAGAGACCCAGTACTTC
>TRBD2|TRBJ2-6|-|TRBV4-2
CASSQGLAGNSGANVLTF
TGTGCCAGCAGCCAGGGACTAGCGGGGAACTCTGGGGCCAACGTCCTGACTTTC
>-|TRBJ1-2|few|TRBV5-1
CASSLGAGSYGYTF
TGCGCCAGCAGCTTGGGAGCAGGATCCTATGGCTACACCTTC
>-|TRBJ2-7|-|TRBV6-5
CATTDTYEQYF
TGTGCCACGACAGATACCTACGAGCAGTACTTC
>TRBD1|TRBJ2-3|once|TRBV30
CAWSSGQGTDTQYF
TGTGCCTGGAGCTCCGGACAGGGTACAGATACGCAGTATTTT
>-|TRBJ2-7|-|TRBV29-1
CSVLEADYLSYEQYF
TGCAGCGTTCTGGAGGCGGACTACCTCTCCTACGAGCAGTACTTC
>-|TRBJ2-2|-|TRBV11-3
CASSQGQGSFGELFF
TGTGCCAGCAGCCAAGGGCAGGGATCATTCGGGGAGCTGTTTTTT
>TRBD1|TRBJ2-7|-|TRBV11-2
CASSPPGQGLYEQYF
TGTGCCAGCAGCCCGCCGGGACAGGGCCTATACGAGCAGTACTTC
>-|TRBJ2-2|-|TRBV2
CASRGTGELFF
TGTGCCAGCAGGGGCACCGGGGAGCTGTTTTTT
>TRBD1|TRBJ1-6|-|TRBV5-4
CASSPGQGASSYNSPLHF
TGTGCCAGCAGCCCGGGACAGGGTGCAAGCTCCTATAATTCACCCCTCCACTTT
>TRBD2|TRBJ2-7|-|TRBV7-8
CASSFGLAGVYEQYF
TGTGCCAGCAGCTTCGGACTAGCGGGGGTATACGAGCAGTACTTC
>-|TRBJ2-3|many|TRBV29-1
CSVAGTTADTQYF
TGCAGCGTAGCCGGGACCACGGCAGATACGCAGTATTTT
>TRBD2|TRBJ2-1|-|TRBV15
CATSSSYSGGYNEQFF
TGTGCCACCAGCTCCTCCTATAGCGGGGGATACAATGAGCAGTTCTTC